The sequence of this T cell receptor (beta chain) was determined in a study of T cells in Graves' hyperthyroidism and ophthalmopathy. Study-wide context: Peripheral blood sampling occurred at initial diagnosis, before any treatment.

Aged 18 to 65, the patients had hyperthyroidism that was newly diagnosed and had lasted under 2 months. V was pared by 5 bases and J by 1 base, with 11 bases between. The CDR3 is made up of 14 amino acids. Study findings and constraints: Ophthalmopathy and stable hyperthyroidism were separated by a 13 V-J model. Most expanded thyroid clonotypes above 0.001 recurred in blood.

This clonotype was observed at least ten times. Its antigen is as yet unknown. TCR beta CDR3 sequences were amplified from RNA transcripts. Initially, a first-round RT-PCR of the TCR CDR3 employed the HTBI primer set. TCRdb recomputed calls from the multiplex PCR reads with MiXCR, one row per CDR3 protein. The table lists roughly 420,000 distinct CDR3 sequences, roughly 13% of them singletons. Material: blood. The rearrangement uses TRBV12-3 or TRBV12-4 and TRBJ2-5; tentatively, D is TRBD1 (5 bases). The origin of this receptor is a woman aged 18-29 years with Graves' hyperthyroidism. The CDR3 reads CASSLIGAQETQYF. In DNA form, the CDR3 reads TGTGCCAGCAGTCTAATAGGGGCCCAAGAGACCCAGTACTTC.